This T cell receptor (beta chain) was profiled in a study of cytomegalovirus exposure and HLA in healthy donors. Deletions cut 5 bases from V and 0 bases from J, with 13 bases between. CDR3 size: 15 residues. Germline V gives CDR1 MNHEY, CDR2 SMNVEV (reference sequence). Study-level results: Within an earlier analysis, most TCR beta V segments proved productive either about 90% or about 30% of the time. Analysis performed later found approximately 17,000 TCR beta sequences associated with HLA alleles at 0.05 false discovery rate. Trimming of TCR beta V- and J-genes showed a link, identified in a later analysis, to a missense DCLRE1C variant. Among TCR beta chains, those listed as cytomegalovirus-associated numbered fewer than 200.

The PCR made use of 60 Vbeta and 13 Jbeta primers. Measured with immunoSEQ multiplex PCR; TCRdb has only the in-frame clones, and not every one. The table records 95,000 to 150,000 clones, 80% of them present only once. Concerning this clone itself: Its antigen is unknown.

This clonotype was sampled from a young man in good health and CMV-seropositive. The material sequenced was PBMCs. This rearrangement joins TRBV27 to TRBJ1-1; possible D gene TRBD1, 5 bases. As DNA, the CDR3 is TGTGCCAGCAGTGGGATGGGACTGATGAACACTGAAGCTTTCTTT. This encodes CASSGMGLMNTEAFF.